One and the same sample provided the 30 T cell receptor beta chains below, sequenced in a study of blood T cell repertoires in COVID-19. Method: immunoSEQ multiplex PCR; TCRdb's copy keeps in-frame clones and lacks some. The sample shows about 180,000 clones, approximately 81% of them seen only once. The sample consisted of peripheral blood. These receptors originate from a woman between 45 and 65 years old with COVID-19, enrolled during active disease.

This chain uses TRBV5-1 with TRBJ2-2, with 7 nucleotides matching TRBD1. This CDR3 spans 15 amino acids. V gave up 5 bases and J gave up 0 bases; unmatched junction bases: 4. Looked up from germline, CDR1 is SGHRS and CDR2 is YFSETQ. CDR3 nucleotides: TGCGCCAGCAGGGACAGGAGCTCGAACACCGGGGAGCTGTTTTTT. It is translated as CASRDRSSNTGELFF. Filled out from reference TRBV5-1 and TRBJ2-2, the complete variable domain reads KAGVTQTPRYLIKTRGQQVTLSCSPISGHRSVSWYQQTPGQGLQFLFEYFSETQRNKGNFPGRFSGRQFSNSRSEMNVSTLELGDSALYLCASRDRSSNTGELFFGEGSRLTVL.

The rearrangement links TRBV27 to TRBJ2-7; D unclear. In germline, CDR1 is MNHEY, CDR2 SMNVEV (reference sequence). This CDR3 is 13 amino acids long. The ends were cut back, 6 bases at V and 3 bases at J, with 12 bases in the middle. CDR3 residues: CASSPTSYYEQYF. The DNA for the CDR3 is TGTGCCAGCAGCCCAACATCTTACTACGAGCAGTACTTC.

The chain recombines TRBV18 with TRBJ1-1; no clear D gene. The CDR3 has 14 amino acids. V was cut by 3 bases and J by 0 bases, with 8 bases left in between. Germline-derived CDR1 and CDR2 are KGHSH and LQKENI. The CDR3 nucleotides read TGTGCCAGCTCACCCGGAGGGATGAACACTGAAGCTTTCTTT. Its translation: CASSPGGMNTEAFF.

This chain links TRBV19 with TRBJ2-6; tentative D call: TRBD2 (6 bases). The V end lost 5 bases, the J end lost 16 bases, and 15 bases lay between the germline ends. The CDR3 extends over 12 amino acids. Germline-derived CDR1 and CDR2 are LNHDA and SQIVND (reference sequence). The CDR3 is CASSLSGDPLTF. In DNA form, the CDR3 reads TGTGCCAGTAGTCTCTCGGGGGACCCTCTGACTTTC.

The genes are TRBV2 and TRBJ2-5; a weak D match, TRBD2 (6 bases). Germline assignment: CDR1 SNHLY and CDR2 FYNNEI. The CDR3 is made up of 12 amino acids. V lost 6 bases to trimming and J lost 1 base, with 6 bases between them. The CDR3 DNA follows: TGTGCCAGCAGGGGACTCCAAGAGACCCAGTACTTC. It codes for CASRGLQETQYF. Using reference TRBV2 and TRBJ2-5 for the parts outside the CDR3, the full variable domain is EPEVTQTPSHQVTQMGQEVILRCVPISNHLYFYWYRQILGQKVEFLVSFYNNEISEKSEIFDDQFSVERPDGSNFTLKIRSTKLEDSAMYFCASRGLQETQYFGPGTRLLVL.

The V gene is TRBV4-1, the J gene TRBJ2-5; 7 bases line up with TRBD2. The CDR3 has 15 amino acids. Germline V gives CDR1 MGHRA, CDR2 YSYEKL. The J segment lost 4 bases and the V segment lost 1 base, leaving 6 bases of the junction unmatched. CDR3 nucleotides: TGCGCCAGCAGCCAAGCCCCTAGGGAGGGAGAGACCCAGTACTTC. Its protein is CASSQAPREGETQYF.

The chain couples TRBV5-1 to TRBJ1-1, with 7 positions matching TRBD1. The CDR3 loop spans 14 amino acids. Unmatched junction bases numbered 2, after V lost 2 bases and J lost 1 base. From germline, CDR1 is SGHRS and CDR2 YFSETQ. CDR3: CASSLGTANTEAFF. DNA of the CDR3: TGCGCCAGCAGCTTAGGGACAGCGAACACTGAAGCTTTCTTT.

The V gene is TRBV28, the J gene TRBJ1-5; TRBD1 matches at 11 bases. Germline trimming cut 5 bases from V and 0 bases from J; bases unmatched to any gene: 6. CDR1 and CDR2 from the germline V gene are MDHEN and SYDVKM. The CDR3 runs to 17 residues. The CDR3 nucleotides read TGTGCCAGCAGTCCCGGGACAGGGGGTGTTAGCAATCAGCCCCAGCATTTT. Encoded protein: CASSPGTGGVSNQPQHF.

The chain carries TRBV3-1 (or the pseudogene TRBV3-2) and TRBJ1-1, with D possibly matching TRBD1 (5 bases). CDR3 size: 16 residues. Germline lookup yields CDR1 LGHDT and CDR2 YNNKEL (reference sequence). V dropped 0 bases and J dropped 2 bases, with 13 bases sitting between them. The CDR3 bases are TGTGCCAGCAGCCAAGATGGGAGGACAACCAACACTGAAGCTTTCTTT. Protein: CASSQDGRTTNTEAFF.

The genes are TRBV18 and TRBJ2-1, with 10 positions matching TRBD2. The V gene end was trimmed by 3 bases and the J gene end by 4 bases; junction bases not matched to a gene: 6. Germline V lookup: CDR1 KGHSH, CDR2 LQKENI. The CDR3 totals 16 residues. The CDR3 bases are TGTGCCAGCTCACCCGGACTAGCGGTTATATACAATGAGCAGTTCTTC. Its protein is CASSPGLAVIYNEQFF.

This chain links TRBV7-9 with TRBJ2-1, with TRBD2 matching 12 bases. Trimming removed 5 bases from V and 7 bases from J; junction bases left unmatched: 9. This CDR3 has 16 amino acids. CDR1 is SEHNR, CDR2 FQNEAQ, per germline (reference sequence). The CDR3 DNA reads TGTGCCAGCAGCGAGAGACTAGCGGGGGTTCGGAATGAGCAGTTCTTC. This codes for CASSERLAGVRNEQFF.

The V and J genes are TRBV4-2 and TRBJ1-1; 9 nucleotides agree with TRBD1. This CDR3 comprises 16 residues. J was trimmed by 0 bases and V by 0 bases; bases with no gene match: 2. The germline gives CDR1 LGHNA, CDR2 YNFKEQ. The CDR3 nucleotides read TGTGCCAGCAGCCAAGAGGGGACAGGGTTGAACACTGAAGCTTTCTTT. This translates into CASSQEGTGLNTEAFF.

This chain uses TRBV11-2 with TRBJ1-2; a weak D match, TRBD1 (5 bases). The CDR3 sequence is 13 residues long. V gave up 1 base and J gave up 7 bases, with 10 bases separating them. The V gene's germline CDR1 is SGHAT and CDR2 FQNNGV. The CDR3 nucleotides read TGTGCCAGCAGCTTAGTTTCAGGGTTTGGCTACACCTTC. This sequence encodes CASSLVSGFGYTF. Drawing the rest from reference TRBV11-2 and TRBJ1-2, the complete variable domain is EAGVAQSPRYKIIEKRQSVAFWCNPISGHATLYWYQQILGQGPKLLIQFQNNGVVDDSQLPKDRFSAERLKGVDSTLKIQPAKLEDSAVYLCASSLVSGFGYTFGSGTRLTVV.

The rearrangement uses TRBV11-2 and TRBJ1-5; TRBD1 matches at 8 bases. The CDR3 has 15 amino acids. Per the germline V gene, CDR1 is SGHAT and CDR2 is FQNNGV. V shed 5 bases and J 0 bases; nucleotides not matched to a gene: 3. CDR3 DNA: TGTGCCAGCAGCATAGGACAGGGTAGCAATCAGCCCCAGCATTTT. Amino acids: CASSIGQGSNQPQHF.

This chain links TRBV29-1 with TRBJ2-2; D is unresolved. The CDR3 spans 13 residues. Germline assignment: CDR1 SQVTM and CDR2 ANQGSEA. V shed 2 bases and J shed 1 base, with 5 bases lying between them. The chain's CDR3 is CSVEQMNTGELFF. In DNA form, the CDR3 reads TGCAGCGTTGAACAGATGAACACCGGGGAGCTGTTTTTT.

The rearrangement uses TRBV3-1 (or the pseudogene TRBV3-2) and TRBJ2-2, with a possible D match to TRBD2 (5 bases). The CDR3 is 11 residues long. Germline CDR1 LGHDT, CDR2 YNNKEL (reference sequence). Trimming removed 4 bases from V and 8 bases from J, with 5 bases in between. The CDR3 DNA reads as TGTGCCAGCAGCCGGGAGGGGGAGCTGTTTTTT. As protein: CASSREGELFF.

The chain carries TRBV7-2 and TRBJ1-1; 12 bases fit TRBD1. V was pared by 1 base and J by 11 bases, with 11 bases of the junction left unmatched. In germline, CDR1 is SGHTA, CDR2 FQGNSA. The CDR3 sequence is 16 residues long. The CDR3 DNA sequence: TGTGCCAGCAGCTTAGTAGCCCTGGGACAGGGGGCCAGTGCTTTCTTT. Encoded protein: CASSLVALGQGASAFF. The full variable domain, rest sourced from reference TRBV7-2 and TRBJ1-1, is GAGVSQSPSNKVTEKGKDVELRCDPISGHTALYWYRQSLGQGLEFLIYFQGNSAPDKSGLPSDRFSAERTGGSVSTLTIQRTQQEDSAVYLCASSLVALGQGASAFFGQGTRLTVV.

The V call is TRBV29-1, the J call TRBJ2-5; 10 positions agree with TRBD2. The CDR3 extends over 14 amino acids. The germline V gene encodes CDR1 SQVTM and CDR2 ANQGSEA. Trimming cost V 4 bases and J 2 bases; bases outside gene matches: 4. The DNA of the CDR3 is TGCAGCGTTGGCCCTAGCGGGGGACAAGAGACCCAGTACTTC. The encoded protein is CSVGPSGGQETQYF.

With respect to this clone: The junction departs from germline at one end; a sequencing error may be responsible. The chain recombines TRBV25-1 with TRBJ2-6; 7 bases are shared with TRBD1. Germline lookup yields CDR1 MGHDK and CDR2 SYGVNS. The CDR3 extends over 15 amino acids. The CDR3 loop is CASMTGISGANVLTF. CDR3 nucleotides: TGTGCCAGCATGACAGGGATCTCTGGAGCCAACGTCCTGACTTTC.

The chain has TRBV28 and TRBJ1-5; tentatively, D is TRBD1 (6 bases). Germline V gene sequence: CDR1 MDHEN, CDR2 SYDVKM. The V gene lost 3 bases and the J gene lost 6 bases, with 15 bases spanning the gap. The CDR3 runs to 15 residues. The chain's CDR3 is CASSFSFRGSQPQHF. The CDR3 DNA reads TGTGCCAGCAGTTTCAGTTTCAGGGGAAGTCAGCCCCAGCATTTT. Variable domain in full (rest from reference TRBV28 and TRBJ1-5): DVKVTQSSRYLVKRTGEKVFLECVQDMDHENMFWYRQDPGLGLRLIYFSYDVKMKEKGDIPEGYSVSREKKERFSLILESASTNQTSMYLCASSFSFRGSQPQHFGDGTRLSIL.

This chain joins TRBV30 and TRBJ1-4, with 12 positions matching TRBD1. This CDR3 contains 14 residues. The trim removed 5 bases at V and 11 bases at J, leaving 9 bases unmatched. The germline V gene encodes CDR1 GTSNPN and CDR2 SVGIG (reference sequence). CDR3 in amino acids: CAWAGTGGLEKLFF. The CDR3 DNA follows: TGTGCCTGGGCCGGGACAGGGGGCCTGGAGAAACTGTTTTTT.

DNA of the CDR3: TGTGCCAGCAGTTTGACTAGCCCAAGCATTCAGTACTTC. As protein: CASSLTSPSIQYF. J is TRBJ2-4 and V is TRBV3-1 (or the pseudogene TRBV3-2), with TRBD2 matching 7 bases. Germline values: CDR1 LGHDT, CDR2 YNNKEL (reference sequence). CDR3 length: 13 amino acids. Losses at the gene ends were 6 bases for V and 9 bases for J; bases not matched to a gene: 8.

The chain combines TRBV21-1 with TRBJ2-1; TRBD1 is taken as the D call from the table, unchecked against the DNA. TRBV21-1 represents a pseudogene. This CDR3 has 19 residues. This CDR3 is CASSKVLGTGGKTTTKQFF. CDR3 nucleotide sequence: TGTGCCAGCAGCAAAGTATTGGGAACAGGGGGCAAGACTACAACAAAGCAGTTCTTC.

The genes are TRBV2 and TRBJ2-1; 9 bases fit TRBD2. This CDR3 spans 15 amino acids. The V and J ends lost 7 bases and 4 bases, in that order; junction bases with no gene match: 8. The germline CDR1 and CDR2 sequences are SNHLY and FYNNEI. CDR3 nucleotides: TGTGCCAGCAAGCGGGGGGATAACGAGTACAATGAGCAGTTCTTC. As protein: CASKRGDNEYNEQFF.

V is TRBV7-9 and J is TRBJ1-2; D gene ambiguous. V shed 1 base and J shed 2 bases, with 5 bases lying between them. CDR1 SEHNR and CDR2 FQNEAQ come from the germline V gene (reference sequence). The CDR3 runs 13 residues. This chain's CDR3 is CASSLVGNYGYTF. DNA for the CDR3: TGTGCCAGCAGCTTAGTGGGCAACTATGGCTACACCTTC.

The V and J genes are TRBV9 and TRBJ1-4, with 9 bases fitting TRBD1. Germline values: CDR1 SGDLS, CDR2 YYNGEE. The junction had 3 bases not matched to a gene; V was cut back by 3 bases and J by 3 bases. The CDR3 extends over 15 amino acids. CDR3 bases: TGTGCCAGCAGCGGTACAGGGGGCCCTAATGAAAAACTGTTTTTT. It specifies CASSGTGGPNEKLFF.

The V and J genes are TRBV3-1 (or the pseudogene TRBV3-2) and TRBJ2-5, with TRBD2 matching over 10 bases. Germline CDR1 reads LGHDT; CDR2 reads YNNKEL (reference sequence). Trimming cost V 0 bases and J 4 bases; bases outside gene matches: 5. The CDR3 has 16 residues. CDR3 sequence (DNA): TGTGCCAGCAGCCAAGAGCTATTAGCGGGGGGAGAGACCCAGTACTTC. Its protein product is CASSQELLAGGETQYF.

A few counts support this clone. The gene calls are TRBV5-1 and TRBJ1-6; 9 bases are a match to TRBD1. V gave up 6 bases and J gave up 12 bases; unmatched junction bases: 7. The CDR3 length is 13 residues. Germline V gene sequence: CDR1 SGHRS, CDR2 YFSETQ. The CDR3 DNA follows: TGCGCCAGCACGTCGGGGACAGGGTTACCCCTCCACTTT. It yields the protein CASTSGTGLPLHF.

This chain links TRBV7-9 with TRBJ2-7; 7 bases match TRBD1. This CDR3 has 14 residues. CDR1 and CDR2 from the germline V gene are SEHNR and FQNEAQ (reference sequence). With 5 bases clipped from V and 2 bases from J, the junction kept 6 bases outside the gene matches. CDR3 residues: CASSERQGTYEQYF. DNA of the CDR3: TGTGCCAGCAGCGAGAGACAGGGAACCTACGAGCAGTACTTC. Full variable domain (rest looked up from reference TRBV7-9 and TRBJ2-7): DTGVSQNPRHKITKRGQNVTFRCDPISEHNRLYWYRQTLGQGPEFLTYFQNEAQLEKSRLLSDRFSAERPKGSFSTLEIQRTEQGDSAMYLCASSERQGTYEQYFGPGTRLTVT.

The chain combines TRBV7-3 with TRBJ2-3, with 8 bases fitting TRBD1. This CDR3 contains 15 residues. Trimming took 4 bases from V and 2 from J; bases not matched to a gene: 5. CDR1 and CDR2 (germline): SGHTA, FQGTGA. CDR3 sequence reads: CASSSGTGPTDTQYF. The CDR3 DNA is TGTGCCAGCAGCTCCGGGACAGGCCCCACAGATACGCAGTATTTT.